Following are 29 T cell receptor beta chains from one sample sequenced in a study of control samples from healthy donors and cancer patients. Assay used: immunoSEQ multiplex PCR; TCRdb lists only in-frame clones, some missing. The sample has around 130,000 clones; about 90% are singletons. Sequencing used PBMCs. These receptors all come from a man aged 50-59 years with head and neck cancer.

The CDR3 DNA follows: TGCGCCGTAGGGACAGGCTCCTACGAGCAGTACTTC. This gives the protein CAVGTGSYEQYF. This chain links TRBV10-1 with TRBJ2-7; 8 nucleotides line up with TRBD1. CDR1 WNHNN and CDR2 SYGVQD come from the germline V gene (reference sequence). Trimming took 11 bases from V and 0 from J; bases not matched to a gene: 3. The CDR3 extends over 12 amino acids.

The rearrangement joins TRBV12-3 or TRBV12-4 to TRBJ2-3; D remains ambiguous. V was trimmed by 3 bases and J by 5 bases, leaving 3 bases between them. The CDR3 runs 11 residues. The CDR3 is CASSFLDTQYF. The DNA for the CDR3 is TGTGCCAGCAGTTTTTTAGATACGCAGTATTTT.

V is TRBV19 and J is TRBJ2-1; no clear D. Germline CDR1 reads LNHDA; CDR2 reads SQIVND (reference sequence). Deletions cut 5 bases from V and 0 bases from J, with 8 bases between. There are 14 residues in the CDR3. Here the CDR3 reads CASSLSSSYNEQFF. The DNA for the CDR3 is TGTGCCAGTAGTTTAAGCAGCTCCTACAATGAGCAGTTCTTC.

The CDR3 is CASSPRTGTYNSPLHF. For the CDR3, the DNA is TGTGCCAGCAGCCCGCGGACAGGGACATATAATTCACCCCTCCACTTT. The chain employs TRBV7-2 and TRBJ1-6; 8 bases match TRBD1. Losses at the gene ends were 5 bases for V and 4 bases for J; bases not matched to a gene: 7. Germline CDR1 SGHTA, CDR2 FQGNSA. The CDR3 length is 16 residues.

V and J are TRBV28 and TRBJ1-1; maybe TRBD1 (5 bases). Between the trimmed V and J ends, which lost 6 bases and 4 bases, there was a span of 24 bases. The CDR3 totals 17 residues. Germline V gene sequence: CDR1 MDHEN, CDR2 SYDVKM. The CDR3 spells CASSSLGSNTGGTEAFF. Here the CDR3 DNA reads TGTGCCAGCAGCTCCCTCGGGTCCAACACGGGGGGCACTGAAGCTTTCTTT.

The V and J genes are TRBV28 and TRBJ1-5; possibly TRBD1 for D (6 bases). The CDR3 runs to 17 residues. CDR1 is MDHEN, CDR2 SYDVKM, per germline. The V end was cut by 2 bases, the J end by 2 bases, with 16 bases between. The CDR3 spells CASSLGQGLYGNQPQHF. Written as DNA, the CDR3 is TGTGCCAGCAGTTTAGGTCAGGGGTTATATGGCAATCAGCCCCAGCATTTT. Full variable domain (remainder filled in from reference TRBV28 and TRBJ1-5): DVKVTQSSRYLVKRTGEKVFLECVQDMDHENMFWYRQDPGLGLRLIYFSYDVKMKEKGDIPEGYSVSREKKERFSLILESASTNQTSMYLCASSLGQGLYGNQPQHFGDGTRLSIL.

For the CDR3, the DNA is TGTGCCAGCAGCTTAGTTGGGGGAGCCCTTAATGAAAAACTGTTTTTT. Translating it yields CASSLVGGALNEKLFF. V is TRBV11-2 and J is TRBJ1-4, with D perhaps matching TRBD1 (5 bases). Germline CDR1 is SGHAT and CDR2 is FQNNGV. The CDR3 has 16 residues. V lost 1 base and J lost 4, with 13 bases in between.

The chain has TRBV6-5 and TRBJ1-3; possibly TRBD1 for D (6 bases). The germline V gene has CDR1 MNHEY and CDR2 SVGAGI. With 2 bases removed from V and 5 bases from J, the gap between germline ends came to 10 bases. CDR3 length: 14 amino acids. CDR3 nucleotide sequence: TGTGCCAGCAGTTACGAGCAGGGGAGAAACACCATATATTTT. This encodes CASSYEQGRNTIYF.

The J gene is TRBJ2-2, the V gene TRBV7-9; the D is unclear. Trimming shortened V by 0 bases and J by 2 bases, and 4 bases separated the two germline ends. Germline V CDR1 and CDR2: SEHNR, FQNEAQ (reference sequence). This CDR3 has 14 amino acids. The CDR3 loop is CASSLALNTGELFF. The DNA for the CDR3 is TGTGCCAGCAGCTTAGCCCTCAACACCGGGGAGCTGTTTTTT.

The chain uses TRBV28 and TRBJ2-7; 11 bases are a match to TRBD1. The junction had 5 bases not matched to a gene; V was cut back by 4 bases and J by 3 bases. Germline lookup yields CDR1 MDHEN and CDR2 SYDVKM. CDR3 length: 15 amino acids. For the CDR3, the DNA is TGTGCCAGCAGTTCTCCGGGACAGGGGGACTACGAGCAGTACTTC. This gives the protein CASSSPGQGDYEQYF.

V and J are TRBV5-1 and TRBJ2-7; 7 bases line up with TRBD2. The CDR3 contains 14 residues. Germline V gene data show CDR1 as SGHRS and CDR2 as YFSETQ. V shed 2 bases, J shed 3 bases, and the junction held 5 bases outside the gene matches. DNA for the CDR3: TGCGCCAGCAGCTTACTAGCGAAGAGCTACGAGCAGTACTTC. It is translated as CASSLLAKSYEQYF.

The chain carries TRBV19 and TRBJ1-4, with TRBD1 matching 7 bases. Unmatched junction bases numbered 5, after V lost 5 bases and J lost 8 bases. Germline V gene sequence: CDR1 LNHDA, CDR2 SQIVND (reference sequence). This CDR3 has 13 amino acids. CDR3 in DNA: TGTGCCAGTAGTTGGGGACAGAGGGAAAAACTGTTTTTT. Translated, it gives CASSWGQREKLFF.

The chain employs TRBV3-1 (or the pseudogene TRBV3-2) and TRBJ2-4; D is unclear. Trimming removed 4 bases at V and 4 bases at J, with 17 bases between. Germline V lookup: CDR1 LGHDT, CDR2 YNNKEL (reference sequence). CDR3 length: 16 residues. Here the CDR3 DNA reads TGTGCCAGCAGCCCTCGTGAAGGCCACCTAAAAAACATTCAGTACTTC. Translated, it gives CASSPREGHLKNIQYF.

V is TRBV2 and J is TRBJ2-3; 14 nucleotides agree with TRBD2. Germline CDR1 is SNHLY and CDR2 is FYNNEI. J was trimmed by 2 bases and V by 6 bases; bases with no gene match: 10. The CDR3 extends over 18 amino acids. Written as DNA, the CDR3 is TGTGCCAGCAGGCGAGGGACTAGCGGGGGCCCTTACACAGATACGCAGTATTTT. This encodes CASRRGTSGGPYTDTQYF.

The DNA for the CDR3 is TGTGCCACCAGTGATGGCTCGCGGGGGTACCAAGAGACCCAGTACTTC. Protein sequence: CATSDGSRGYQETQYF. V and J are TRBV24-1 and TRBJ2-5; 7 bases align to TRBD2. The CDR3 extends over 16 amino acids. In germline, CDR1 is KGHDR, CDR2 SFDVKD. The J segment lost 0 bases and the V segment lost 3 bases, leaving 6 bases of the junction unmatched.

The chain recombines TRBV27 with TRBJ1-2, with 9 bases aligning to TRBD1. The J segment lost 6 bases and the V segment lost 3 bases, leaving 2 bases of the junction unmatched. The CDR3 covers 13 residues. The V gene's germline CDR1 is MNHEY and CDR2 SMNVEV (reference sequence). In DNA, the CDR3 is TGTGCCAGCAGTTTCGGGACAGGGAATGGCTACACCTTC. This sequence encodes CASSFGTGNGYTF.

The chain combines TRBV2 with TRBJ1-1, with D possibly being TRBD1 (5 bases). Trimming left V 6 bases short and J 1 base short, with 18 bases between. The germline CDR1 and CDR2 sequences are SNHLY and FYNNEI. The length of the CDR3 is 16 residues. The CDR3 loop reads CASRVRVGTENTEAFF. CDR3 DNA: TGTGCCAGCAGGGTCAGGGTGGGGACTGAGAACACTGAAGCTTTCTTT.

V usage is TRBV4-1 and J usage is TRBJ1-1; D perhaps matches TRBD1 (6 bases). The V and J ends lost 3 bases and 7 bases respectively, with 21 bases between them. This CDR3 is built from 16 residues. The germline CDR1 and CDR2 sequences are MGHRA and YSYEKL. CDR3 residues: CASSQSFDRPKFEAFF. CDR3 DNA: TGCGCCAGCAGCCAGTCCTTCGACAGGCCGAAATTTGAAGCTTTCTTT.

The rearrangement joins TRBV5-1 to TRBJ1-4, with D possibly TRBD1 on 5 matching bases. V was shortened by 2 bases and J by 10 bases, with 15 bases between the two germline ends. This CDR3 has 14 amino acids. Germline-derived CDR1 and CDR2 are SGHRS and YFSETQ. In DNA form, the CDR3 reads TGCGCCAGCAGCTTTACCGGGGACGGTAGAAAACTGTTTTTT. Its translation: CASSFTGDGRKLFF.

This clone was observed a single time. V gene TRBV5-5 combines with J gene TRBJ1-6; 7 positions match TRBD1. V shed 4 bases and J 10 bases; nucleotides not matched to a gene: 8. This CDR3 contains 14 residues. Germline lookup yields CDR1 SGHKS and CDR2 YYEKEE (reference sequence). The CDR3 sequence is CASSLGQPRSPLHF. The CDR3 nucleotides are TGTGCCAGCAGCCTGGGACAGCCAAGATCACCCCTCCACTTT.

This chain connects TRBV19 to TRBJ2-5; D is unclear. The V and J ends lost 4 bases and 0 bases respectively, with 18 bases between them. CDR1 is LNHDA and CDR2 is SQIVND in the germline V gene (reference sequence). The CDR3 sequence is 17 residues long. CDR3 DNA sequence: TGTGCCAGTAGTACGGTAGGGAAAACAGAGGACCAAGAGACCCAGTACTTC. It codes for CASSTVGKTEDQETQYF.

J is TRBJ2-3 and V is TRBV6-1; 7 positions agree with TRBD2. CDR1 and CDR2 (germline): MNHNS, SASEGT. The CDR3 spans 15 residues. With V trimmed by 2 bases and J by 6 bases, 8 bases remained unmatched. CDR3 nucleotide sequence: TGTGCCAGCAGTGAATGGACTAGGGGTCAGGATACGCAGTATTTT. Its translation is CASSEWTRGQDTQYF.

CDR3 nucleotide sequence: TGTGCCAGCAGCGCGCAAACAGGGAGCTATGGCTACACCTTC. Protein sequence: CASSAQTGSYGYTF. The V and J genes are TRBV7-2 and TRBJ1-2, with D tentatively TRBD1 (6 bases). V was cut by 5 bases and J by 4 bases, with 14 bases left in between. Germline lookup yields CDR1 SGHTA and CDR2 FQGNSA. This CDR3 comprises 14 residues.

This CDR3 is CASSEIRNEKLFF. CDR3 sequence (DNA): TGTGCCAGCAGTGAAATCAGAAATGAAAAACTGTTTTTT. The V and J genes are TRBV6-1 and TRBJ1-4; D ambiguous. This CDR3 has 13 amino acids. The V gene lost 2 bases and the J gene lost 5 bases, with 6 bases spanning the gap. Germline V gene lookup returns CDR1 MNHNS and CDR2 SASEGT.

The CDR3 DNA follows: TGTGCCAGCAGCCTTCCGACGGGTTATATCTATGAGCAGTTCTTC. The encoded protein is CASSLPTGYIYEQFF. The chain joins TRBV5-5 to TRBJ2-1; D gene ambiguous. Germline V CDR1 and CDR2: SGHKS, YYEKEE (reference sequence). The CDR3 consists of 15 residues. V was trimmed by 4 bases and J by 8 bases, leaving 19 bases between them. Full variable domain (missing parts from reference TRBV5-5 and TRBJ2-1): DAGVTQSPTHLIKTRGQQVTLRCSPISGHKSVSWYQQVLGQGPQFIFQYYEKEERGRGNFPDRFSARQFPNYSSELNVNALLLGDSALYLCASSLPTGYIYEQFFGPGTRLTVL.

The chain is built from TRBV5-1 and TRBJ2-5, with D possibly called TRBD1 or TRBD2 (5 bases each). The germline V gene has CDR1 SGHRS and CDR2 YFSETQ. The CDR3 totals 16 residues. Trimming stripped 5 bases from V and 2 bases from J, with 19 bases between. The CDR3 bases are TGCGCCAGCAGGCGTCCTCCAGGGTCGGGGCAAGAGACCCAGTACTTC. It is translated as CASRRPPGSGQETQYF.

The gene calls are TRBV13 and TRBJ1-1; perhaps TRBD1 as D (6 bases). Trimming shortened V by 5 bases and J by 1 base, and 11 bases separated the two germline ends. Germline CDR1 PRHDT, CDR2 FYEKMQ (reference sequence). This CDR3 is 14 amino acids long. The CDR3 nucleotides are TGTGCCAGCAGCCCCTGGGACACGAACACTGAAGCTTTCTTT. It is translated as CASSPWDTNTEAFF.

The chain couples TRBV15 to TRBJ2-3, with TRBD1 matching over 10 bases. The V segment lost 5 bases and the J segment 2 bases; nucleotides outside the gene matches: 22. Germline V gives CDR1 LNHNV, CDR2 YYDKDF (reference sequence). The CDR3 runs to 21 residues. The CDR3 reads CATSGFFRDRGQPSITDTQYF. The DNA for the CDR3 is TGTGCCACCAGCGGGTTTTTCCGGGACAGGGGCCAGCCGTCGATCACAGATACGCAGTATTTT.

This rearrangement joins TRBV29-1 to TRBJ1-1; D gene uncertain. CDR3 length: 14 amino acids. CDR1 is SQVTM, CDR2 ANQGSEA, per germline. Trimming removed 6 bases at V and 0 bases at J, with 14 bases between. CDR3 protein: CSVSPLLLNTEAFF. The CDR3 DNA follows: TGCAGCGTGTCCCCCCTGTTATTGAACACTGAAGCTTTCTTT.